This T cell receptor (beta chain) was recorded in a study of blood T cells in healthy people across ages. Concerning this clonotype: Its antigen is not known.

The V gene's germline CDR1 is SQVTM and CDR2 ANQGSEA. With V trimmed by 6 bases and J by 5 bases, 9 bases remained unmatched. This CDR3 contains 14 residues. Study-level findings and limits: In these data, TCR beta diversity tracked strongly with naive T cell percentage.

Per sample, at least 6 micrograms of total RNA were extracted. A second roughly 6 to 12 cycle PCR used barcoded and J-beta primers. TCRdb recomputed calls from the 5' RACE reads with MiXCR, one row per CDR3 protein. This table has 580,000 or so distinct CDR3 sequences, roughly 48% appearing once. This clonotype originated in an elderly man in good health. Sequences were obtained from blood. This sequence joins TRBV29-1 and TRBJ2-2, with TRBD2 matching 7 bases. The CDR3 DNA sequence: TGCAGCGTCCAGCGGGGAGTGGGAACCGGGGAGCTGTTTTTT. Amino acids: CSVQRGVGTGELFF.